These 32 T cell receptor beta chains were all obtained from the same sample, sequenced in a study of blood T cell repertoires in COVID-19. Libraries were prepared by immunoSEQ multiplex PCR; TCRdb keeps only in-frame clonotypes and omits some of them. This sample has a few hundred thousand clones; roughly 85% occur once, and the top ten carry around 7.2%. The sample comprised peripheral blood. Receptor source: a human donor in a cohort sampled during active COVID-19.

This rearrangement joins TRBV24-1 to TRBJ1-3; D is unclear. Deletions cut 3 bases from V and 7 bases from J, with 9 bases between. Germline V CDR1 and CDR2: KGHDR, SFDVKD. This CDR3 region has 13 residues. The CDR3 region has the DNA TGTGCCACCAGTGATCGTATCGGGAACACCATATATTTT. It encodes CATSDRIGNTIYF.

The gene calls are TRBV27 and TRBJ1-3, with D unresolved. V dropped 3 bases and J dropped 0 bases, with 9 bases sitting between them. CDR1 and CDR2 (germline): MNHEY, SMNVEV (reference sequence). The CDR3 covers 15 residues. The CDR3, as DNA: TGTGCCAGCAGTTTGGAGGAAGTCTCTGGAAACACCATATATTTT. Protein sequence: CASSLEEVSGNTIYF.

This clone occurred once. The genes are TRBV24-1 and TRBJ2-3; 9 bases align to TRBD2. From germline, CDR1 is KGHDR and CDR2 SFDVKD. The CDR3 spans 16 residues. The junction had 5 bases not matched to a gene; V was cut back by 4 bases and J by 1 base. The CDR3 loop reads CATSEDSSGGTDTQYF. CDR3 coding DNA: TGTGCCACCAGTGAGGATTCTAGCGGGGGCACAGATACGCAGTATTTT.

The chain uses TRBV3-1 (or the pseudogene TRBV3-2) and TRBJ1-4; D gene unclear. This CDR3 comprises 15 residues. CDR1 LGHDT and CDR2 YNNKEL come from the germline V gene (reference sequence). The V and J ends lost 2 bases and 0 bases respectively, with 7 bases between them. CDR3: CASSQISATNEKLFF. As DNA, the CDR3 is TGTGCCAGCAGCCAAATATCGGCAACTAATGAAAAACTGTTTTTT.

The chain combines TRBV5-5 with TRBJ2-7; D gene uncertain. Trimming pared 4 bases from V and 3 bases from J, leaving 11 bases between. The CDR3 extends over 13 amino acids. CDR1 and CDR2 from the germline V gene are SGHKS and YYEKEE (reference sequence). This CDR3 reads CASSKTVNYEQYF. CDR3 bases: TGTGCCAGCAGCAAAACAGTGAACTACGAGCAGTACTTC.

The chain combines TRBV7-8 with TRBJ2-3; 10 nucleotides line up with TRBD2. The CDR3 is 15 residues long. Germline CDR1 SGHVS, CDR2 FQNEAQ. Unmatched junction bases numbered 8, after V lost 9 bases and J lost 2 bases. The CDR3 coding sequence is TGTGCCAGTCGTAGCGGGGGGCTCTTCACAGATACGCAGTATTTT. Its protein product is CASRSGGLFTDTQYF.

This clone showed up just once. The chain couples TRBV5-1 to TRBJ1-1; 7 nucleotides match TRBD1. Germline V gives CDR1 SGHRS, CDR2 YFSETQ. CDR3 length equals 14 residues. V lost 4 bases, J lost 0 bases, and 3 bases stayed unmatched. This chain's CDR3 is CASSPGQVNTEAFF. CDR3 bases: TGCGCCAGCAGCCCCGGACAGGTGAACACTGAAGCTTTCTTT.

The chain combines TRBV5-5 with TRBJ1-3; D gene ambiguous. There are 15 residues in the CDR3. Germline CDR1 SGHKS, CDR2 YYEKEE (reference sequence). V dropped 2 bases and J dropped 0 bases, with 9 bases sitting between them. CDR3 sequence: CASSFVGDSGNTIYF. CDR3 nucleotide sequence: TGTGCCAGCAGCTTTGTGGGAGACTCTGGAAACACCATATATTTT.

The chain links TRBV4-1 to TRBJ2-7; 8 bases fit TRBD2. From germline, CDR1 is MGHRA and CDR2 YSYEKL. Trimming at V came to 0 bases and at J to 11 bases, leaving 9 bases not matched to a gene. The length of the CDR3 is 14 residues. The CDR3 DNA follows: TGCGCCAGCAGCCAAGAGAGCGGGGGCCTCCAGAAGTACTTC. Protein product: CASSQESGGLQKYF.

The chain links TRBV18 to TRBJ1-1; TRBD1 is a possible D gene (5 bases). Deletions cut 3 bases from V and 7 bases from J, with 15 bases between. The CDR3 extends over 14 amino acids. The germline gives CDR1 KGHSH, CDR2 LQKENI. This chain's CDR3 is CASSPPGTGGEAFF. The CDR3 DNA reads as TGTGCCAGCTCACCCCCGGGGACGGGGGGTGAAGCTTTCTTT.

CDR3 loop: CASSDRPQGTGELFF. The CDR3 nucleotides are TGTGCCAGCAGTGATCGGCCCCAGGGCACCGGGGAGCTGTTTTTT. The chain is built from TRBV2 and TRBJ2-2; the D gene is possibly TRBD1 (5 bases). CDR3 size: 15 residues. From germline, CDR1 is SNHLY and CDR2 FYNNEI. V was clipped by 3 bases and J by 4 bases, with 12 bases between them. Full variable domain (rest looked up from reference TRBV2 and TRBJ2-2): EPEVTQTPSHQVTQMGQEVILRCVPISNHLYFYWYRQILGQKVEFLVSFYNNEISEKSEIFDDQFSVERPDGSNFTLKIRSTKLEDSAMYFCASSDRPQGTGELFFGEGSRLTVL.

The DNA for the CDR3 is TGTGCCAGCAGCTTCTTAGCGGGGGGCGGCACCGGGGAGCTGTTTTTT. This translates into CASSFLAGGGTGELFF. This rearrangement joins TRBV5-5 to TRBJ2-2, with 10 bases that match TRBD2. CDR1 SGHKS and CDR2 YYEKEE come from the germline V gene (reference sequence). Trimming cost V 2 bases and J 4 bases; bases outside gene matches: 5. This CDR3 comprises 16 residues.

The CDR3: CASSFEGNTEAFF. The CDR3 region has the DNA TGTGCCAGCAGTTTTGAGGGGAACACTGAAGCTTTCTTT. The rearrangement links TRBV12-3 or TRBV12-4 to TRBJ1-1; D not resolved. The CDR3 contains 13 residues. Trimming took 3 bases from V and 1 from J, leaving 6 bases between them.

A single count supports this clone. V and J are TRBV7-8 and TRBJ1-1, with a tentative D call TRBD1 (5 bases). Trimming cost V 1 base and J 0 bases, with 12 bases left between them. This CDR3 region has 16 residues. Per the germline V gene, CDR1 is SGHVS and CDR2 is FQNEAQ. The CDR3 loop reads CASSLEGQTLNTEAFF. CDR3 nucleotides: TGTGCCAGCAGCTTAGAGGGGCAGACCCTGAACACTGAAGCTTTCTTT.

This chain links TRBV7-3 with TRBJ2-2, with TRBD1 matching over 8 bases. Looked up from germline, CDR1 is SGHTA and CDR2 is FQGTGA. This CDR3 is built from 14 residues. V lost 6 bases to trimming and J lost 7 bases; unmatched junction nucleotides: 7. In DNA, the CDR3 is TGTGCCAGCAGATCCTGGACAGGGTTCGGGGAGCTGTTTTTT. It codes for CASRSWTGFGELFF.

V gene TRBV12-3 or TRBV12-4 combines with J gene TRBJ2-7; unclear D gene. The CDR3 runs 13 residues. V gave up 1 base and J gave up 2 bases, with 6 bases separating them. CDR3 nucleotides: TGTGCCAGCAGTTTAGTTGGCACCTACGAGCAGTACTTC. It is translated as CASSLVGTYEQYF.

The chain employs TRBV4-2 and TRBJ2-2; tentative D call: TRBD2 (6 bases). The germline gives CDR1 LGHNA, CDR2 YNFKEQ. CDR3 length: 15 residues. Trimming removed 6 bases from V and 1 base from J, with 12 bases in between. The CDR3 DNA is TGTGCCAGCAGTTCCGGGACTTTGAACACCGGGGAGCTGTTTTTT. It is translated as CASSSGTLNTGELFF.

The chain joins TRBV7-9 to TRBJ1-4; D perhaps matches TRBD1 (5 bases). Germline loops: CDR1 SEHNR, CDR2 FQNEAQ (reference sequence). The CDR3 totals 18 residues. Trimming removed 5 bases from V and 0 bases from J, with 19 bases in between. CDR3 in amino acids: CASSKDRGSLATNEKLFF. CDR3 bases: TGTGCCAGCAGCAAAGATCGGGGGTCCCTTGCAACTAATGAAAAACTGTTTTTT. Complete variable domain (other parts from reference TRBV7-9 and TRBJ1-4): DTGVSQNPRHKITKRGQNVTFRCDPISEHNRLYWYRQTLGQGPEFLTYFQNEAQLEKSRLLSDRFSAERPKGSFSTLEIQRTEQGDSAMYLCASSKDRGSLATNEKLFFGSGTQLSVL.

The gene calls are TRBV20-1 and TRBJ1-6; 10 bases line up with TRBD1. This CDR3 contains 14 residues. V shed 3 bases and J 8 bases; nucleotides not matched to a gene: 4. Germline V lookup: CDR1 DFQATT, CDR2 SNEGSKA (reference sequence). CDR3 in DNA: TGCAGTGCTAGTAGCGGACAGGGGGATTCACCCCTCCACTTT. It translates to CSASSGQGDSPLHF.

This clone was detected only a few times. The chain combines TRBV7-2 with TRBJ1-1, with a tentative D call TRBD1 (6 bases). Trimming stripped 5 bases from V and 11 bases from J, with 21 bases between. CDR1 and CDR2 from the germline V gene are SGHTA and FQGNSA. This CDR3 contains 14 residues. As DNA, the CDR3 is TGTGCCAGCAGCCCCCCCCCGACAGGCTTCGGCGCTTTCTTT. Its protein is CASSPPPTGFGAFF. The full variable domain, completed using reference TRBV7-2 and TRBJ1-1, is GAGVSQSPSNKVTEKGKDVELRCDPISGHTALYWYRQSLGQGLEFLIYFQGNSAPDKSGLPSDRFSAERTGGSVSTLTIQRTQQEDSAVYLCASSPPPTGFGAFFGQGTRLTVV.

The chain uses TRBV7-3 and TRBJ2-3; maybe TRBD1 (6 bases). Trimming took off 4 bases at V and 4 bases at J, with 15 bases between the two ends. CDR3 size: 15 residues. Germline CDR1 is SGHTA and CDR2 is FQGTGA. CDR3 region: CASSSAGASADTQYF. CDR3 nucleotide sequence: TGTGCCAGCAGCTCCGCAGGGGCCTCTGCAGATACGCAGTATTTT.

J is TRBJ1-2 and V is TRBV5-1; 10 bases map to TRBD1. The V segment lost 0 bases and the J segment 4 bases; nucleotides outside the gene matches: 3. The germline gives CDR1 SGHRS, CDR2 YFSETQ. The CDR3 sequence is 15 residues long. CDR3: CASSLDGTGAYGYTF. DNA for the CDR3: TGCGCCAGCAGCTTGGACGGGACAGGGGCCTATGGCTACACCTTC.

The chain carries TRBV12-3 or TRBV12-4 and TRBJ1-6, with 7 bases fitting TRBD1. The CDR3 covers 12 residues. Losses at the gene ends were 6 bases for V and 8 bases for J; bases not matched to a gene: 1. This CDR3 reads CASRTGYSPLHF. The CDR3, as DNA: TGTGCCAGCAGGACAGGGTATTCACCCCTCCACTTT.

This clone has a single count. The chain employs TRBV7-8 and TRBJ1-1, with 7 bases lining up with TRBD1. The CDR3 is 15 amino acids. Trimming cost V 5 bases and J 0 bases; bases outside gene matches: 6. Per germline, CDR1 SGHVS and CDR2 FQNEAQ. The CDR3 bases are TGTGCCAGCAGCGGCCGGGACAGTATGAACACTGAAGCTTTCTTT. Translation gives CASSGRDSMNTEAFF.

V gene TRBV2 combines with J gene TRBJ2-5; D gene ambiguous. Germline V gives CDR1 SNHLY, CDR2 FYNNEI. Deletions cut 6 bases from V and 5 bases from J, with 13 bases between. This CDR3 region has 13 residues. DNA for the CDR3: TGTGCCAGCAGCGGATATAGCCGGGAGACCCAGTACTTC. It translates to CASSGYSRETQYF. The whole variable domain, remainder taken from reference TRBV2 and TRBJ2-5, is EPEVTQTPSHQVTQMGQEVILRCVPISNHLYFYWYRQILGQKVEFLVSFYNNEISEKSEIFDDQFSVERPDGSNFTLKIRSTKLEDSAMYFCASSGYSRETQYFGPGTRLLVL.

The count of this clone is one. The genes are TRBV13 and TRBJ2-3, with 13 bases that match TRBD2. V dropped 0 bases and J dropped 5; count of bases not matched to a gene: 2. The CDR3 extends over 16 amino acids. From germline, CDR1 is PRHDT and CDR2 FYEKMQ (reference sequence). As DNA, the CDR3 is TGTGCCAGCAGCTTAGGACTAGCGGGGGGGGAAGATACGCAGTATTTT. Residues: CASSLGLAGGEDTQYF. Combining the CDR3 with reference TRBV13 and TRBJ2-3 gives the whole variable domain AAGVIQSPRHLIKEKRETATLKCYPIPRHDTVYWYQQGPGQDPQFLISFYEKMQSDKGSIPDRFSAQQFSDYHSELNMSSLELGDSALYFCASSLGLAGGEDTQYFGPGTRLTVL.

The chain is built from TRBV19 and TRBJ1-2, with D maybe TRBD1 (5 bases). Trimming cost V 1 base and J 2 bases, with 17 bases left between them. The CDR3 totals 17 residues. From germline, CDR1 is LNHDA and CDR2 SQIVND (reference sequence). CDR3 coding DNA: TGTGCCAGTAGTATAGCCCTACACCGACAGCTAAACTATGGCTACACCTTC. Translating gives CASSIALHRQLNYGYTF.

This chain links TRBV7-9 with TRBJ2-2; 9 positions match TRBD1. Germline V gene data show CDR1 as SEHNR and CDR2 as FQNEAQ (reference sequence). V shed 5 bases and J 1 base; nucleotides not matched to a gene: 5. The CDR3 is made up of 16 amino acids. For the CDR3, the DNA is TGTGCCAGCAGCCGAGGACAGGGGTTGAACACCGGGGAGCTGTTTTTT. This translates into CASSRGQGLNTGELFF.

The V gene is TRBV5-4, the J gene TRBJ2-7, with a tentative D call TRBD1 (6 bases). Between the trimmed V and J ends, which lost 3 bases and 2 bases, there was a span of 15 bases. CDR3 length: 15 amino acids. CDR1 is SGHNT, CDR2 YYREEE, per germline (reference sequence). The CDR3, as DNA: TGTGCCAGCAGCTCGCCACAGGGTTACACCTACGAGCAGTACTTC. Its translation is CASSSPQGYTYEQYF.

The genes are TRBV5-5 and TRBJ1-5; D is unresolved. Germline V gene sequence: CDR1 SGHKS, CDR2 YYEKEE (reference sequence). The CDR3 has 15 residues. Trimming pared 0 bases from V and 5 bases from J, leaving 12 bases between. The CDR3: CASSLDLTAYQPQHF. CDR3 nucleotide sequence: TGTGCCAGCAGCTTGGATCTTACAGCTTATCAGCCCCAGCATTTT. The entire variable domain, with the rest obtained from reference TRBV5-5 and TRBJ1-5, is as follows: DAGVTQSPTHLIKTRGQQVTLRCSPISGHKSVSWYQQVLGQGPQFIFQYYEKEERGRGNFPDRFSARQFPNYSSELNVNALLLGDSALYLCASSLDLTAYQPQHFGDGTRLSIL.

The chain has TRBV5-1 and TRBJ1-4, with a possible D match to TRBD1 (5 bases). The length of the CDR3 is 13 residues. Germline CDR1 is SGHRS and CDR2 is YFSETQ. The germline V and J ends were trimmed by 0 bases and 8 bases, with 8 bases remaining between them. CDR3 loop: CASSLDRREKLFF. CDR3 nucleotides: TGCGCCAGCAGCTTGGACAGGCGCGAAAAACTGTTTTTT.

The chain has TRBV27 and TRBJ2-3; 7 positions agree with TRBD2. J was trimmed by 0 bases and V by 3 bases; bases with no gene match: 6. In germline, CDR1 is MNHEY, CDR2 SMNVEV (reference sequence). The CDR3 consists of 16 residues. This CDR3 is CASSFRFGGSTDTQYF. The CDR3 nucleotides are TGTGCCAGCAGTTTTAGATTCGGGGGGAGCACAGATACGCAGTATTTT.